This T cell receptor (beta chain) was sequenced in a study of blood T cell repertoires in COVID-19 (dated by TCRdb to the early 2020s). Background for the entire study: Samples from collaborators originated in the United States, Italy and Spain and spanned both the acute and convalescent phases of COVID-19. The prospective study material was composed of cDNA or gDNA derived from T cells, B-cell-depleted T cells, or PBMCs. The dataset comprised deeply sampled blood TCRbeta repertoires from subjects exposed to, actively infected with, or recovered from COVID-19. The repertoires were released in a freely available public database intended as a resource for research on the immune response to SARS-CoV-2. The samples were drawn from the first 160 participants of the ongoing ImmuneRACE study and from 950 to 1,500 subjects provided by 6 global collaborators. The sample metadata nearly always contained a de-identified subject ID, COVID-19 status, age in years and sex. Where available, HLA class I and class II types were taken from metadata supplied by the sample provider and were not determined by assay-based typing. What the study reported, not specific to this receptor: How much clinical and demographic metadata was included differed by source and by participant, and the metadata was provided uncurated.

At one collaborating source in Seattle, patients were enrolled during active infection and were followed longitudinally through the course of disease. Whole blood was collected in K2EDTA tubes by collaborating institutions according to the institutions' own protocols. For TCRbeta analysis, collaborators shipped samples as frozen whole blood, isolated PBMCs, or DNA extracted from either of those sample types. As regards this clone: What antigen it recognizes has not been identified. No much larger clone exists at a distance of one base, and base qualities are not known.

The immunoSEQ Assay, a bias-controlled multiplex PCR, was used to amplify TCRbeta CDR3 regions from genomic DNA. On the authors' methods: Nucleated cell counts per sample were estimated from amplification of reference gene primers within the assay. Sequence reads were collapsed and filtered to measure the absolute abundance of every unique TCRbeta CDR3 rearrangement. For each sample, productive Simpson clonality was calculated as the square root of Simpson's diversity index over productive rearrangements. TCRdb re-hosts the immuneACCESS table, in-frame sequences only. Its copies lack some clones; in the studies checked, an unresolved V gene accounts for under half of them, and the cause for the rest is not known. That table furnishes V, J and clone size, whereas the DNA furnished D and trimming. The sample has more than 150,000 clones on record, around 86% of them singletons. 0.58% of the sample is in the top ten clones.

The sample was peripheral blood. This sequence originates from a man in his 60s with COVID-19, enrolled during active disease.

CDR3 loop: CAISATAGTEAFF. The sequenced DNA: TGTGCCATCAGTGCGACAGCGGGCACTGAAGCTTTCTTT. The rearrangement joined TRBV10-3 to TRBJ1-1, with TRBD1 perhaps the D gene, on 5 matching bases. The germline V gene encodes CDR1 ENHRY and CDR2 SYGVKD. Including the terminal cysteine and phenylalanine, the CDR3 comprises 13 residues. Of all the DNA, just the CDR3 is kept, 39 bases in frame from base 1. V loses 4 bases, J loses 4 bases, and the germline ends lie 10 bases apart.